The clone carrying this T cell receptor (beta chain) was recorded only once. The entry originates in a study of blood T cell repertoires in COVID-19. Across the study: Whether acute or convalescent, the COVID-19 samples came from the United States, Italy and Spain. Sample material is recorded as cDNA or gDNA derived from T cells, B-cell-depleted T cells, or PBMCs.

The CDR3 totals 12 residues. V was shortened by 1 base and J by 8 bases, with 5 bases between the two germline ends. Germline assignment: CDR1 KGHDR and CDR2 SFDVKD. As processed by the authors: For nucleated cells, counts were estimated from reference gene primer amplification. Some clones are missing from TCRdb's copy, which holds only in-frame ones; the method was immunoSEQ multiplex PCR. The V and J calls and clone size were taken over from that table, and D and trimming were inferred from the DNA. The table has about 240,000 clones, approximately 86% seen once. Sequencing used peripheral blood. The chain employs TRBV24-1 and TRBJ1-5; D not certain. This receptor was identified in a woman aged 70 to 79 with active or convalescent COVID-19. The chain's CDR3 is CATSDFREPQHF. DNA of the CDR3: TGTGCCACCAGTGATTTCCGAGAGCCCCAGCATTTT.